Below are 25 T cell receptor beta chains sequenced from a single sample in a study of blood T cells in healthy people across ages. A second 7 to 11 cycle PCR used barcoded and J-beta primers. TCRdb fed the 5' RACE reads into MiXCR, producing one record per CDR3 protein. Seen here are about 730,000 distinct CDR3 sequences, around 40% observed once, and the top ten hold more than 20%. Sequencing was done on a sample of blood. The receptors stem from a woman aged 60-75 years in good health.

The chain carries TRBV29-1 and TRBJ2-4; 7 bases agree with TRBD1. The end of the DNA aligns better with TRBJ2-7, so the J call may be wrong. Per germline, CDR1 SQVTM and CDR2 ANQGSEA. This CDR3 comprises 13 residues. CDR3 sequence reads: CSVADGRQGEQYF. The CDR3 nucleotides read TGCAGCGTTGCGGACGGCCGACAGGGCGAGCAGTACTTC.

This clonotype came up a few times. CDR3: CASAPLLGSSYNEQFF. CDR3 in DNA: TGTGCCAGCGCCCCTCTACTAGGAAGCTCCTACAATGAGCAGTTCTTC. V usage is TRBV27 and J usage is TRBJ2-1, with D possibly being TRBD2 (5 bases). CDR1 and CDR2 (germline): MNHEY, SMNVEV (reference sequence). V lost 8 bases and J lost 0, with 17 bases in between. The CDR3 length is 16 residues.

J is TRBJ2-2 and V is TRBV25-1; D is tentatively TRBD1 or TRBD2 (5 bases each). The CDR3 sequence is 15 residues long. The V gene lost 2 bases and the J gene lost 0 bases, with 7 bases spanning the gap. Germline CDR1 MGHDK, CDR2 SYGVNS. The CDR3 DNA sequence: TGTGCCAGCAGTGAACAGGGAGCGAACACCGGGGAGCTGTTTTTT. It yields the protein CASSEQGANTGELFF.

This clonotype occurred a few times. The rearrangement uses TRBV14 and TRBJ2-3, with D uncertain. The CDR3 has 15 residues. V was pared by 1 base and J by 2 bases, with 10 bases between. Germline V gene sequence: CDR1 SGHDN, CDR2 FVKESK. This CDR3 reads CASSQGLGFTDTQYF. DNA of the CDR3: TGTGCCAGCAGCCAAGGATTAGGCTTCACAGATACGCAGTATTTT.

The chain employs TRBV12-3 or TRBV12-4 and TRBJ1-1, with D perhaps matching TRBD1 (5 bases). The CDR3 spans 14 residues. The ends were cut back, 3 bases at V and 1 base at J, with 9 bases in the middle. The CDR3 reads CASSFWGSNTEAFF. In nucleotides, the CDR3 is TGTGCCAGCAGTTTCTGGGGGTCGAACACTGAAGCTTTCTTT.

This chain connects TRBV7-8 to TRBJ2-5; D ambiguous. The CDR3 spans 12 residues. V lost 5 bases and J 11 bases, leaving 15 bases between the germline ends. Germline lookup yields CDR1 SGHVS and CDR2 FQNEAQ. The CDR3 loop reads CASSTTSDEQYF. CDR3 coding DNA: TGTGCCAGCAGCACTACTTCGGATGAGCAGTACTTC.

The chain uses TRBV20-1 and TRBJ2-3; 11 bases align to TRBD2. Germline V gene sequence: CDR1 DFQATT, CDR2 SNEGSKA (reference sequence). The CDR3 is made up of 14 amino acids. Trimming took 4 bases from V and 5 from J; bases not matched to a gene: 5. This chain's CDR3 is CSAKGLAGRDTQYF. CDR3 nucleotide sequence: TGCAGTGCTAAAGGACTAGCGGGCCGAGATACGCAGTATTTT.

This clonotype has more than one count but fewer than ten. V usage is TRBV4-2 and J usage is TRBJ1-5; 9 positions agree with TRBD1. The CDR3 totals 15 residues. V shed 1 base, J shed 3 bases, and the junction held 1 base outside the gene matches. Germline V gene data show CDR1 as LGHNA and CDR2 as YNFKEQ. CDR3 sequence reads: CASSQGDRANQPQHF. Written as DNA, the CDR3 is TGTGCCAGCAGCCAAGGGGACAGGGCCAATCAGCCCCAGCATTTT.

The chain has TRBV21-1 and TRBJ1-2; the table's D call TRBD1 went unverified against the DNA. TRBV21-1 is a pseudogene locus. This CDR3 has 14 amino acids. CDR3: CASTLGTLNYGYTF. CDR3 bases: TGTGCCAGCACCCTAGGGACGCTGAACTATGGCTACACCTTC.

This clonotype was detected once. This chain connects TRBV28 to TRBJ2-7, with D unresolved. The length of the CDR3 is 14 residues. The germline CDR1 and CDR2 sequences are MDHEN and SYDVKM. Trimming pared 6 bases from V and 0 bases from J, leaving 12 bases between. The CDR3 spells CASRSPRSSYEQYF. CDR3 DNA: TGTGCCAGCAGATCCCCCAGGAGCTCCTACGAGCAGTACTTC.

This clonotype was recorded at least ten times. The gene calls are TRBV7-9 and TRBJ2-3; D may be TRBD1 or TRBD2 (5 bases each). V gave up 5 bases and J gave up 2 bases, with 20 bases separating them. CDR3 length equals 17 residues. The V gene's germline CDR1 is SEHNR and CDR2 FQNEAQ (reference sequence). Here the CDR3 reads CASSPGSGTTNTDTQYF. The CDR3 DNA is TGTGCCAGCAGCCCCGGTTCCGGGACGACCAACACAGATACGCAGTATTTT. The full variable domain, rest sourced from reference TRBV7-9 and TRBJ2-3, is DTGVSQNPRHKITKRGQNVTFRCDPISEHNRLYWYRQTLGQGPEFLTYFQNEAQLEKSRLLSDRFSAERPKGSFSTLEIQRTEQGDSAMYLCASSPGSGTTNTDTQYFGPGTRLTVL.

This clonotype was picked up a small number of times. This rearrangement joins TRBV10-3 to TRBJ1-2; TRBD1 matches 10 bases. The length of the CDR3 is 15 residues. Germline CDR1 reads ENHRY; CDR2 reads SYGVKD. The J segment lost 6 bases and the V segment lost 2 bases, leaving 6 bases of the junction unmatched. CDR3 DNA sequence: TGTGCCATCAGTGAGCGGGGACAGGGGATCCATGGCTACACCTTC. It codes for CAISERGQGIHGYTF.

V is TRBV7-2 and J is TRBJ1-2; a weak D match, TRBD1 (6 bases). CDR3 size: 16 residues. Trimming pared 2 bases from V and 0 bases from J, leaving 13 bases between. The V gene's germline CDR1 is SGHTA and CDR2 FQGNSA. The CDR3 DNA reads TGTGCCAGCAGCTTATATCCGGACAGCACTAACTATGGCTACACCTTC. It specifies CASSLYPDSTNYGYTF.

The chain is built from TRBV20-1 and TRBJ1-1; 7 bases match TRBD1. This CDR3 contains 14 residues. V trimming: 3 bases; J trimming: 2 bases; junction bases outside the gene matches: 6. Germline V CDR1 and CDR2: DFQATT, SNEGSKA (reference sequence). CDR3 in DNA: TGCAGTGCTAGGCGAGGACAGGCTAACACTGAAGCTTTCTTT. Amino acid sequence: CSARRGQANTEAFF.

The rearrangement links TRBV4-1 to TRBJ2-5, with 7 bases fitting TRBD2. The CDR3 is made up of 14 amino acids. Germline CDR1 is MGHRA and CDR2 is YSYEKL. V was pared by 4 bases and J by 2 bases, with 4 bases of the junction left unmatched. CDR3 amino acids: CASSRGLLQETQYF. The CDR3 DNA reads TGCGCCAGCAGCCGGGGACTACTACAAGAGACCCAGTACTTC.

This clonotype was observed a handful of times. J is TRBJ1-2 and V is TRBV27; D perhaps matches TRBD1 (5 bases). Germline assignment: CDR1 MNHEY and CDR2 SMNVEV (reference sequence). The ends were cut back, 5 bases at V and 0 bases at J, with 10 bases in the middle. This CDR3 has 14 residues. This CDR3 reads CASSTRDSNYGYTF. In nucleotides, the CDR3 is TGTGCCAGCAGTACCCGGGACTCTAACTATGGCTACACCTTC.

The CDR3, as DNA: TGCAGCGTTTCGCCTCCCTCTTCGAAAGCCTACAATGAGCAGTACTTC. Translating it yields CSVSPPSSKAYNEQYF. The chain joins TRBV29-1 to TRBJ2-1; no definite D call. With the DNA end fitting TRBJ2-7 better, the J assignment may be wrong. CDR3 length: 16 amino acids. Germline V gene lookup returns CDR1 SQVTM and CDR2 ANQGSEA.

The V gene is TRBV12-3 or TRBV12-4, the J gene TRBJ2-1; possibly TRBD2 for D (6 bases). The CDR3 loop spans 14 amino acids. Trimming shortened V by 6 bases and J by 9 bases, and 18 bases separated the two germline ends. CDR3 sequence: CASRINGGRGEQFF. The CDR3 DNA sequence: TGTGCCAGCAGGATCAATGGAGGGCGCGGTGAGCAGTTCTTC.

The chain uses TRBV27 and TRBJ2-7, with TRBD1 matching 11 bases. Germline loops: CDR1 MNHEY, CDR2 SMNVEV (reference sequence). The CDR3 spans 17 residues. V was clipped by 5 bases and J by 3 bases; unmatched bases: 12. The CDR3 here is CASSEGTGGFELYEQYF. The CDR3 DNA follows: TGTGCCAGCAGTGAAGGGACAGGGGGTTTCGAGCTCTACGAGCAGTACTTC.

The genes are TRBV9 and TRBJ2-1; 9 positions agree with TRBD2. The germline V gene encodes CDR1 SGDLS and CDR2 YYNGEE. The length of the CDR3 is 16 residues. Trimming removed 3 bases from V and 6 bases from J; junction bases left unmatched: 10. The CDR3 loop reads CASSARPSGTPNEQFF. CDR3 nucleotide sequence: TGTGCCAGCAGCGCCCGGCCTAGCGGGACTCCCAATGAGCAGTTCTTC.

Comments on this clonotype: One end of the junction does not line up with germline, which may come from a read error. This chain connects TRBV7-7 to TRBJ2-1; D possibly corresponds to TRBD2 (5 bases). CDR3 length: 14 residues. CDR1 and CDR2 from the germline V gene are SSHAT and FNYEAQ (reference sequence). The CDR3 is CASSFAQGSDEQFF. CDR3 bases: TGTGCTAGCAGCTTCGCCCAAGGTAGCGATGAGCAGTTCTTC.

This clonotype was seen once. Here the CDR3 reads CSASGGNQETQYF. CDR3 in DNA: TGCAGCGCTAGCGGGGGGAACCAAGAGACCCAGTACTTC. The V gene is TRBV29-1, the J gene TRBJ2-5; TRBD2 matches at 11 bases. J lost 0 bases, V lost 7 bases, and 1 base had no gene match. Germline loops: CDR1 SQVTM, CDR2 ANQGSEA. The CDR3 has 13 amino acids.

This clonotype appeared a few times. The genes are TRBV7-2 and TRBJ2-5, with TRBD2 matching over 9 bases. The CDR3 extends over 15 amino acids. Germline CDR1 is SGHTA and CDR2 is FQGNSA. J was trimmed by 7 bases and V by 4 bases; bases with no gene match: 10. DNA of the CDR3: TGTGCCAGCAGCTCGCCGGGACTAGCATACCCGACCCAGTACTTC. Amino acids: CASSSPGLAYPTQYF.

This chain connects TRBV24-1 to TRBJ2-3; 8 nucleotides agree with TRBD2. Germline loops: CDR1 KGHDR, CDR2 SFDVKD. V dropped 4 bases and J dropped 2; count of bases not matched to a gene: 4. The CDR3 extends over 15 amino acids. The CDR3 region is CATSDSSGYTDTQYF. CDR3 bases: TGTGCCACCAGTGACTCTAGCGGGTACACAGATACGCAGTATTTT.

The V gene is TRBV20-1, the J gene TRBJ2-1, with 8 bases identical to TRBD1. The J call may be in error: the DNA end matches TRBJ2-7 better. This CDR3 has 16 amino acids. The germline V gene has CDR1 DFQATT and CDR2 SNEGSKA (reference sequence). CDR3 DNA: TGCAGTACCACAGAGTCCCCGGGACAGGACCCCTACGAGCAGTACTTC. Translation: CSTTESPGQDPYEQYF.